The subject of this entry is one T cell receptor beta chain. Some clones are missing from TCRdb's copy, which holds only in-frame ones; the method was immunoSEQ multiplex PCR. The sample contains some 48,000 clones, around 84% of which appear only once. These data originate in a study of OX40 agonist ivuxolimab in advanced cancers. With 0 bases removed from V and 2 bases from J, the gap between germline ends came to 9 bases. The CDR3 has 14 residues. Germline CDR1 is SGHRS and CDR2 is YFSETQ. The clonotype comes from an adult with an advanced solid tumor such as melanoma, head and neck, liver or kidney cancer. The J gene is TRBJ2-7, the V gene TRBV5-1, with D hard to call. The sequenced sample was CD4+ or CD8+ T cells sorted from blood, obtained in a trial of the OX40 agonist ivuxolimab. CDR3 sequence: CASSLGQLAYEQYF. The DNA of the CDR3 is TGCGCCAGCAGCTTGGGCCAGTTGGCCTACGAGCAGTACTTC.